This entry is about one TCR beta chain. The data were obtained in a study of blood T cell repertoires in COVID-19. Study information: Sites in the United States, Italy and Spain provided acute and convalescent COVID-19 samples. In each case, the material was cDNA or gDNA derived from T cells, B-cell-depleted T cells, or PBMCs.

The CDR3 contains 15 residues. CDR1 is MDHEN, CDR2 SYDVKM, per germline. V shed 2 bases and J 6 bases; nucleotides not matched to a gene: 9. In the original analysis: By means of reference gene primer amplification, nucleated cell counts were estimated. The repertoire was sequenced with immunoSEQ multiplex PCR; TCRdb's copy has only in-frame clones and lacks some. The DNA gave D and trimming, while V, J and clone size come from that table. The data show 150,000 to 190,000 clones, with around 84% seen just once and 9% to 10% held by the top ten. The chain is built from TRBV28 and TRBJ1-1; TRBD1 aligns across 7 bases. The clonotype was recovered from a woman in her forties or fifties with acute or convalescent COVID-19. Sequences were obtained from peripheral blood. CDR3 residues: CASSLTSQGRAEAFF. DNA of the CDR3: TGTGCCAGCAGTTTAACCTCACAGGGGAGAGCTGAAGCTTTCTTT.